This is a list of T cell receptor beta chains from one sample in a study of blood T cell repertoires in COVID-19. Only in-frame clones appear in the TCRdb table, and some are missing; sequencing was by immunoSEQ multiplex PCR. The sample yields around 300,000 clones, about 89% seen once. The sample taken for sequencing was PBMCs or T cells enriched from blood (not recorded which). The receptors were sampled from a woman between 25 and 40 years old who had recovered from COVID-19. Each CDR3 is given with its conserved first and last residue. A D gene is named only where the DNA matches it firmly. Size is omitted from some rows. Given values are once, few, many or a class for expanded clones.

d_call,clone_size,v_call,j_call,cdr3_nt,cdr3_aa
-,few,TRBV9,TRBJ1-1,TGTGCCAGCAGCGCCACCGGACAAGGGCACACTGAAGCTTTCTTT,CASSATGQGHTEAFF
-,-,TRBV3-1/TRBV3-2,TRBJ1-2,TGTGCCAGCAGCCCCACCCCGGAGAGGTCCATTAACTATGGCTACACCTTC,CASSPTPERSINYGYTF
TRBD2,-,TRBV2,TRBJ2-5,TGTGCCAGCAGTAGCGGGGGGGTGTCGGAGACCCAGTACTTC,CASSSGGVSETQYF
-,once,TRBV6-5,TRBJ2-3,TGTGCCAGCAGGGACTCCACAGATACGCAGTATTTT,CASRDSTDTQYF
TRBD1,-,TRBV19,TRBJ2-7,TGTGCCAGTAGTATTCGGGACAGGGCCTACGAGCAGTACTTC,CASSIRDRAYEQYF
TRBD1,-,TRBV2,TRBJ2-7,TGTGCCAGCAGTCCCGACAGGGGCTTCTCCTACGAGCAGTACTTC,CASSPDRGFSYEQYF
-,-,TRBV2,TRBJ1-5,TGTGCCAGCAGTGAAAGATACAGTTTAAACAATCAGCCCCAGCATTTT,CASSERYSLNNQPQHF
-,-,TRBV2,TRBJ1-1,TGTGCCAGCGGTTGGAGGGGAGTAGAGGAAGCTTTCTTT,CASGWRGVEEAFF
-,-,TRBV7-8,TRBJ1-2,TGTGCCAGCAGCCGGGGGCTAGATGGCTACACCTTC,CASSRGLDGYTF
TRBD2,-,TRBV4-3,TRBJ2-1,TGCGCCAGCAGCGAGCGACTAGCGGGGGGGCAAGTCTCCTACAATGAGCAGTTCTTC,CASSERLAGGQVSYNEQFF
-,-,TRBV5-1,TRBJ1-6,TGCGCCAGCAGCTCCGGAGGGACGGGGGCACCCCTCCACTTT,CASSSGGTGAPLHF
TRBD1,-,TRBV6-5,TRBJ1-2,TGTGCCAGCAGTTACGGGACAGCCTTACTCTATGGCTACACCTTC,CASSYGTALLYGYTF
-,-,TRBV5-4,TRBJ1-2,TGTGCCAGCAGCCTAACAGTGGGGCGTTATGGCTACACCTTC,CASSLTVGRYGYTF
TRBD1,-,TRBV6-1,TRBJ1-5,TGTGCCAGCAGTGAGGGACAGGGAACGCCCCAGCATTTT,CASSEGQGTPQHF
-,-,TRBV5-4,TRBJ2-5,TGTGCCAGCAGCTTTAAGGGGCAGGCAGAGACCCAGTACTTC,CASSFKGQAETQYF
TRBD2,-,TRBV19,TRBJ2-2,TGTGCCAGTAGTATAAGGCGGGGGACCGGGGAGCTGTTTTTT,CASSIRRGTGELFF
-,once,TRBV4-1,TRBJ2-7,TGCGCCAGCAGCCAAGCAGTTATCGGGGTAAACTACGAGCAGTACTTC,CASSQAVIGVNYEQYF